These T cell receptor beta chains were read from a single sample in a study of PD-L1 blockade in urothelial cancer. Data came from immunoSEQ multiplex PCR; TCRdb stores just in-frame clones and leaves some out. This sample carries more than 85,000 clones, more than 75% of them seen once, and the ten largest clones take roughly 2%. The material was PBMCs, obtained around atezolizumab (anti-PD-L1) treatment. The receptor source for this set is a man aged 55 to 70 with urothelial cancer. The CDR3 runs from the conserved cysteine through the conserved F or W. Fields, in order: J gene, D gene, clone size, V gene, CDR3 DNA, CDR3 protein. D genes are given only for firm matches. Clone size is not always given. Where it is, it says once, few, many or a class for expanded clones.

j_call: TRBJ1-6
d_call: .
clone_size: few
v_call: TRBV9
cdr3_nt: TGTGCCAGCAGCGTAGACCCGGGGGGCTCCTATAATTCACCCCTCCACTTT
cdr3_aa: CASSVDPGGSYNSPLHF

j_call: TRBJ2-2
d_call: .
clone_size: .
v_call: TRBV18
cdr3_nt: TGTGCCAGCTCACCCCGGACAACCGATACCGGGGAGCTGTTTTTT
cdr3_aa: CASSPRTTDTGELFF

j_call: TRBJ1-2
d_call: TRBD1
clone_size: once
v_call: TRBV30
cdr3_nt: TGTGCCTGGAGTACAGGGGCGGGTGGCTACACCTTC
cdr3_aa: CAWSTGAGGYTF

j_call: TRBJ2-2
d_call: TRBD2
clone_size: .
v_call: TRBV6-6
cdr3_nt: TGTGCCAGCAGTTACTCCGCGGGGGGGCAAATCGGGGAGCTGTTTTTT
cdr3_aa: CASSYSAGGQIGELFF

j_call: TRBJ1-1
d_call: .
clone_size: .
v_call: TRBV10-3
cdr3_nt: TGTGCCATCTCTGGCCTTATGAACACTGAAGCTTTCTTT
cdr3_aa: CAISGLMNTEAFF

j_call: TRBJ1-1
d_call: .
clone_size: .
v_call: TRBV27
cdr3_nt: TGTGCCAGCAGCCAACCCACGGGGGGCACTGAAGCTTTCTTT
cdr3_aa: CASSQPTGGTEAFF

j_call: TRBJ1-5
d_call: .
clone_size: .
v_call: TRBV4-1
cdr3_nt: TGCGCCAGCAGCCAGTTACAGGGCCTGAATCAGCCCCAGCATTTT
cdr3_aa: CASSQLQGLNQPQHF

j_call: TRBJ2-7
d_call: TRBD2
clone_size: .
v_call: TRBV18
cdr3_nt: TGTGCCAGCTCACCACAGACTAGCGTCTACGAGCAGTACTTC
cdr3_aa: CASSPQTSVYEQYF

j_call: TRBJ2-5
d_call: TRBD2
clone_size: .
v_call: TRBV11-2
cdr3_nt: TGTGCCAGCAGCCCGACTAGCGGAGGCGGTGAGACCCAGTACTTC
cdr3_aa: CASSPTSGGGETQYF

j_call: TRBJ1-2
d_call: .
clone_size: .
v_call: TRBV6-1
cdr3_nt: TGTGCCAGCACCCTAGGGGTGTCTGGCTACACCTTC
cdr3_aa: CASTLGVSGYTF

j_call: TRBJ1-2
d_call: TRBD1
clone_size: .
v_call: TRBV5-1
cdr3_nt: TGCGCCAGCAGCTTGGGCGGTGCGGAGGGGGCGGGAGGCTACACCTTC
cdr3_aa: CASSLGGAEGAGGYTF

j_call: TRBJ1-2
d_call: .
clone_size: few
v_call: TRBV7-9
cdr3_nt: TGTGCCATCGGGGTGTGGGGGGTTAACTATGGCTACACCTTC
cdr3_aa: CAIGVWGVNYGYTF

j_call: TRBJ2-2
d_call: .
clone_size: .
v_call: TRBV28
cdr3_nt: TGTGCCAGCAGTTCTCCCCGGGAGCTGTTTTTT
cdr3_aa: CASSSPRELFF

j_call: TRBJ2-5
d_call: TRBD2
clone_size: .
v_call: TRBV11-3
cdr3_nt: TGTGCCAGCAGCTCCGGACTAGCGGGGGGGAAAGAGACCCAGTACTTC
cdr3_aa: CASSSGLAGGKETQYF

j_call: TRBJ1-1
d_call: .
clone_size: .
v_call: TRBV27
cdr3_nt: TGTGCCAGCAGTTTATATGGGACACAGAACACTGAAGCTTTCTTT
cdr3_aa: CASSLYGTQNTEAFF

j_call: TRBJ2-7
d_call: TRBD2
clone_size: few
v_call: TRBV11-2
cdr3_nt: TGTGCCAGCAGCTTAGCGCGGGGGGCAGCCTACGAGCAGTACTTC
cdr3_aa: CASSLARGAAYEQYF

j_call: TRBJ1-5
d_call: .
clone_size: once
v_call: TRBV7-2
cdr3_nt: TGTGCCAGCAGCTCTAGAGTAGAGCCTATGGAGCCCCAGCATTTT
cdr3_aa: CASSSRVEPMEPQHF

j_call: TRBJ2-7
d_call: TRBD2
clone_size: .
v_call: TRBV7-2
cdr3_nt: TGTGCCAGCAGCTTATTAGCGGGGGGCATGAGCTCCTACGAGCAGTACTTC
cdr3_aa: CASSLLAGGMSSYEQYF

j_call: TRBJ2-1
d_call: TRBD2
clone_size: .
v_call: TRBV27
cdr3_nt: TGTGCCAGCAGCCAAGGACTAGCGGGGGTCCATGAGCAGTTCTTC
cdr3_aa: CASSQGLAGVHEQFF

j_call: TRBJ2-7
d_call: TRBD2
clone_size: .
v_call: TRBV28
cdr3_nt: TGTGCCAGCAGTTTATGGGGGACTAGCGGGAGATACGAGCAGTACTTC
cdr3_aa: CASSLWGTSGRYEQYF